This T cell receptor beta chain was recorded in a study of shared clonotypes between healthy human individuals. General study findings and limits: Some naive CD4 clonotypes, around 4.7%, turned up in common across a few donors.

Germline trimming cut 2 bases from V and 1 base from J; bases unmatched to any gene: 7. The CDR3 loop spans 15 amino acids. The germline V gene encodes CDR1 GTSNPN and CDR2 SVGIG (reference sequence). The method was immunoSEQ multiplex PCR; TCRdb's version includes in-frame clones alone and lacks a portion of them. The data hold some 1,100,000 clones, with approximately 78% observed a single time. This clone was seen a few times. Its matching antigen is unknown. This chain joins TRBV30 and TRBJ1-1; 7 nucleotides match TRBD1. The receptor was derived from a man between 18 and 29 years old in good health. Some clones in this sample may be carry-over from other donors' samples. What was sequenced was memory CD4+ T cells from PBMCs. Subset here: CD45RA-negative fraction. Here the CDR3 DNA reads TGTGCCTGGAGTCCCACAGGGGACAGGAACACTGAAGCTTTCTTT. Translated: CAWSPTGDRNTEAFF.